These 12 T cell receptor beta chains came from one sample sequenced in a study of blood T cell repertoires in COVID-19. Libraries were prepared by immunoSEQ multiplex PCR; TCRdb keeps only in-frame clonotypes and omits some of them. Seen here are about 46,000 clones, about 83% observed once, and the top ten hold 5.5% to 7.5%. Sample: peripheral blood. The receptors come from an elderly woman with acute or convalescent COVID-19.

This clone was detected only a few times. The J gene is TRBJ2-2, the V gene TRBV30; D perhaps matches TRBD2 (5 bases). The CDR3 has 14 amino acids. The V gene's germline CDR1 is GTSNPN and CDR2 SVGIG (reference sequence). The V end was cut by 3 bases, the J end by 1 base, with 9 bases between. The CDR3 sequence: CAWSRGRNTGELFF. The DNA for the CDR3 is TGTGCCTGGAGCCGAGGGCGGAACACCGGGGAGCTGTTTTTT.

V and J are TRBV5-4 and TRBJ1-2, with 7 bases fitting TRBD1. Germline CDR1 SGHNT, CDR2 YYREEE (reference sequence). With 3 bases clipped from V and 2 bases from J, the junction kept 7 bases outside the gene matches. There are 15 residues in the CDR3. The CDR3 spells CASSYRDRRNYGYTF. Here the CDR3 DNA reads TGTGCCAGCAGCTACCGGGACAGAAGAAACTATGGCTACACCTTC.

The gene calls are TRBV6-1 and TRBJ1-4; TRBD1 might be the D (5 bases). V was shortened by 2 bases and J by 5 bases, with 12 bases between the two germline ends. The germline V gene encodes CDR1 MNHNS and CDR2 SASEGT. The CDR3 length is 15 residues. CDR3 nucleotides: TGTGCCAGCAGTGAATTCGGGGGGAAAAATGAAAAACTGTTTTTT. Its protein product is CASSEFGGKNEKLFF.

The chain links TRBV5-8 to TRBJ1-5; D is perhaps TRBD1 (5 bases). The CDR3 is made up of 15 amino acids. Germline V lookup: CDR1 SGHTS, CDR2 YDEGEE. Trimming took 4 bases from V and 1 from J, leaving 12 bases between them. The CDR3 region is CASSGHPSSNQPQHF. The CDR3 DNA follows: TGTGCCAGCAGCGGACATCCGTCGAGCAATCAGCCCCAGCATTTT. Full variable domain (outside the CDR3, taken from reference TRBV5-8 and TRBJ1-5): EAGVTQSPTHLIKTRGQQATLRCSPISGHTSVYWYQQALGLGLQFLLWYDEGEERNRGNFPPRFSGRQFPNYSSELNVNALELEDSALYLCASSGHPSSNQPQHFGDGTRLSIL.

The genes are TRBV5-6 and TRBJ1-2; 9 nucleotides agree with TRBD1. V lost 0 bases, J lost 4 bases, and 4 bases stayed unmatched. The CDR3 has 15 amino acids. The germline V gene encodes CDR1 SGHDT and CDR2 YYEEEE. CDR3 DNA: TGTGCCAGCAGCTTGGTGGACAGGGGATCCTATGGCTACACCTTC. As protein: CASSLVDRGSYGYTF.

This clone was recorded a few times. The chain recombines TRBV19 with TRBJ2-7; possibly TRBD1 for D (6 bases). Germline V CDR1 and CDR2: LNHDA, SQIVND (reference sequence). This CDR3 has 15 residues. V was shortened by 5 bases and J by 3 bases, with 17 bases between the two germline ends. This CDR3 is CASSPQVQGNYEQYF. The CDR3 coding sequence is TGTGCCAGTAGTCCACAGGTGCAGGGGAACTACGAGCAGTACTTC.

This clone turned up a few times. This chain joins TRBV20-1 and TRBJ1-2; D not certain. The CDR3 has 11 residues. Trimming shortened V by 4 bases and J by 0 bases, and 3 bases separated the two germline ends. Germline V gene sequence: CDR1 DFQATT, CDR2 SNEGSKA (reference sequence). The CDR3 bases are TGCAGTGCTACTGCTAACTATGGCTACACCTTC. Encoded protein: CSATANYGYTF.

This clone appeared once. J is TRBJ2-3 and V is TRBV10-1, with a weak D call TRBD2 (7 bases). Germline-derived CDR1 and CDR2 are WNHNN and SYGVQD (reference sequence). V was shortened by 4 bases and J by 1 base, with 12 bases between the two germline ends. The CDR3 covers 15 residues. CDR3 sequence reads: CASSVGGGGTDTQYF. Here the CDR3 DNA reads TGCGCCAGCAGTGTAGGCGGGGGCGGCACAGATACGCAGTATTTT.

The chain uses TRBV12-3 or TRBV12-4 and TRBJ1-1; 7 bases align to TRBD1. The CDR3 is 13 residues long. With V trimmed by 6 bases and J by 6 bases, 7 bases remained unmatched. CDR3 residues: CASRTTGRAEAFF. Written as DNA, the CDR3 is TGTGCCAGCAGGACGACAGGGCGCGCTGAAGCTTTCTTT.

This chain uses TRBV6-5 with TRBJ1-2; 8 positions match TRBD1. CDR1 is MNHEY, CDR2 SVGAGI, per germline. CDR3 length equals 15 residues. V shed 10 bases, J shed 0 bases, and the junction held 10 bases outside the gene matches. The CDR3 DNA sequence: TGTGCCATTGGACAGGGAAGGGCTCCTAACTATGGCTACACCTTC. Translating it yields CAIGQGRAPNYGYTF.

The CDR3 loop is CASSSGLAGAGELFF. CDR3 in DNA: TGTGCCAGCAGCTCGGGACTAGCGGGGGCCGGGGAGCTGTTTTTT. V and J are TRBV6-6 and TRBJ2-2; the match to TRBD2 covers 14 bases. Germline V gives CDR1 MNHNY, CDR2 SVGAGI (reference sequence). The junction had 3 bases not matched to a gene; V was cut back by 6 bases and J by 6 bases. CDR3 size: 15 residues.

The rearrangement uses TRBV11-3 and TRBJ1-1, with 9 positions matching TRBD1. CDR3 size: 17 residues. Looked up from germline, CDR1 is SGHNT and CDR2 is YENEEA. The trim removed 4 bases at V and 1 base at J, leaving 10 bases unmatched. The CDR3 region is CASSSGRGQGQNTEAFF. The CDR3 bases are TGTGCCAGCAGCTCCGGGAGGGGACAGGGACAGAACACTGAAGCTTTCTTT.